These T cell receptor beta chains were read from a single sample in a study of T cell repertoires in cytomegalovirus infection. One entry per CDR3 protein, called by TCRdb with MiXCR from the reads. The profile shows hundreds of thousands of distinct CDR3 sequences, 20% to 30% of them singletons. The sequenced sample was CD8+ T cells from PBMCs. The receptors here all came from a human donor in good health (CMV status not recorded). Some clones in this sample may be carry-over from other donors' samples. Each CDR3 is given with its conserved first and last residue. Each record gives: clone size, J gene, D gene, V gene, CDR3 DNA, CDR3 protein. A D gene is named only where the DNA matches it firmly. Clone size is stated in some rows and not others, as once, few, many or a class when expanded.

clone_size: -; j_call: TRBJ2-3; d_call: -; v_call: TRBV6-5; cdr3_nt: TGTGCCAGCAGTTACGGGCAGCGAGGGACAGATACGCAGTATTTT; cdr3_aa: CASSYGQRGTDTQYF
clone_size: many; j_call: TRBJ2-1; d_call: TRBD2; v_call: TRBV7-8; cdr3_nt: TGTGCCAGCAGCTTATACCTAGCGGGGAATAATGAGCAGTTCTTC; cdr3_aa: CASSLYLAGNNEQFF
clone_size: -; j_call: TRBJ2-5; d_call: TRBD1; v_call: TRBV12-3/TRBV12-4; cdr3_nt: TGTGCCAGCAGACCGGACAGGGGTCCCCAAGAGACCCAGTACTTC; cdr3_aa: CASRPDRGPQETQYF
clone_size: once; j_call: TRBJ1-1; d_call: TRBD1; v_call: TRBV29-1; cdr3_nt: TGCAGCGTCCCTGGGACAGCCGGGTCAGCTTTCTTT; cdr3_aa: CSVPGTAGSAFF
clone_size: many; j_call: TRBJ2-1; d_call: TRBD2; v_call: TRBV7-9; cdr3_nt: TGTGCCACTTTAATCCCCCGGCGGGGGGCGAACAATGAGCAGTTCTTC; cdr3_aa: CATLIPRRGANNEQFF
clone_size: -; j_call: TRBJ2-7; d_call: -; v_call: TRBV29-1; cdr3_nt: TGCAGCGTTGACGGGGGCCGATTAAAGGGACCCTACGAGCAGTACTTC; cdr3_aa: CSVDGGRLKGPYEQYF
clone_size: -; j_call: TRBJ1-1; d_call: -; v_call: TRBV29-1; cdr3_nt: TGCAGCGTTACAGGGATTGGCCCTGAAGCTTTCTTT; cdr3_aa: CSVTGIGPEAFF
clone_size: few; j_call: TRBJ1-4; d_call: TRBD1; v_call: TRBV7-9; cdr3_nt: TGTGCCAGCAGCTCGACAGGGGAAGGAGTAGCGAATGAAAAACTGTTTTTT; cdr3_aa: CASSSTGEGVANEKLFF
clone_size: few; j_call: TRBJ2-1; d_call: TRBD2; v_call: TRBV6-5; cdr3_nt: TGTGCCAGCAGTTACTTCCTAGCGGGGGAGCAGTTCTTC; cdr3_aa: CASSYFLAGEQFF
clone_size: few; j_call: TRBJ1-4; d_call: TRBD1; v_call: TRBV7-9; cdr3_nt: TGTGCCAGCAGCGGACAGGGGGCCACTAATGAAAAACTGTTTTTT; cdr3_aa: CASSGQGATNEKLFF
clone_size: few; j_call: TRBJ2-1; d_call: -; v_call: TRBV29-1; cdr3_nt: TGCAGCGTCCGGGCCCTCGGGCGGAACAATGAGCAGTTCTTC; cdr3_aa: CSVRALGRNNEQFF
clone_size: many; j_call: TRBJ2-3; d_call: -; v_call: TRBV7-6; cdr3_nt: TGTGCCAGCAGCCTGCGGGCGGATTTCACAGATACGCAGTATTTT; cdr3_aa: CASSLRADFTDTQYF
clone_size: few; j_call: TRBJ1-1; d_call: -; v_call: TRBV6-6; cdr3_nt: TGTGCCAGCAGGCTATCAGGGGCGGGCACTGAAGCTTTCTTT; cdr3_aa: CASRLSGAGTEAFF
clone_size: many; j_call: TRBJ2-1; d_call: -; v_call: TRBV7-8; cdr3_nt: TGTGCCAGCAGCTTAGACAGAACCTACAATGAGCAGTTCTTC; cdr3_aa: CASSLDRTYNEQFF
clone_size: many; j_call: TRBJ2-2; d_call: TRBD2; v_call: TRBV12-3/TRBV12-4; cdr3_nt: TGTGCCAGCAGTTTATTTCTAGCGGGGGGAACGAACACCGGGGAGCTGTTTTTT; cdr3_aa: CASSLFLAGGTNTGELFF
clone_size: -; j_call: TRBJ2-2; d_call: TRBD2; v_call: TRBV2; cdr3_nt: TGTGCCAGCATCCCCCCAGCGGGGTACACCGGGGAGCTGTTTTTT; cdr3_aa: CASIPPAGYTGELFF